This T cell receptor delta chain was captured by sequencing in a study of γδ T cells in repeated Plasmodium falciparum infection. Study information: Age- and gender-matched Australian children served as comparison for malaria-exposed Malian children. Malian gammadelta TCRs were studied during no-transmission periods and across acute malaria episodes. Overall study findings and caveats: In Vdelta2-negative, largely Vdelta1+, gammadelta repertoires, repeated controlled infections appeared to drive clonal selection waves.

Between the trimmed V and J ends, which lost 1 base and 0 bases, there was a span of 23 bases. The CDR3 is 19 amino acids. CDR1 and CDR2 from the germline V gene are GEAIGNYY and EKD. Both TRG and TRD chains were sequenced from each sorted sample. TCRdb applied CATT to the multiplex PCR reads for clone calling. The sample has more than 70,000 delta-chain clones, 0.75% to 1% seen once. Vgamma9/Vdelta2+ and Vdelta2-negative gammadelta T cells were flow-sorted from PBMC for bulk sequencing. In the case of this clone: Its antigen is not known. The protein that TCRdb holds for this DNA derives from a much larger clone and differs from the translated DNA at residue 8, which likely indicates a read error; the protein shown here is translated from the DNA.

Sequenced sample: gamma-delta T cells from blood. This sequence was found in a pool of human donors (malaria-infected and uninfected, not separated). The gene calls are TRDV2 and TRDJ1, with D perhaps matching TRDD3 (5 bases). TCRdb records no J gene; here it was assigned by comparing the DNA to germline. DNA for the CDR3: TGTGCCTGTGACACGCTTACTAGGGGAACACTCCAGTACACCGATAAACTCATCTTT. Protein product: CACDTLTRGTLQYTDKLIF.